This is a list of T cell receptor beta chains from one sample in a study of T cell repertoires in cytomegalovirus infection. Using its own MiXCR run on the reads, TCRdb lists one record per CDR3 protein. Of roughly 500,000 distinct CDR3 sequences in the sample, 33% were seen once. The antigens these receptors bind are not known. The sample was cultured PBMCs, taken from culture after CMV antigen stimulation. The receptor set was obtained from a human donor in good health (CMV status not recorded). Some clones in this sample may be carry-over from other donors' samples. CDR3s leave out the opening cysteine and the closing phenylalanine or tryptophan.

J	V	CDR3
TRBJ2-6	TRBV19	ASSVLRSGANVLT
TRBJ2-4	TRBV6-8	ASSSLDSVLAGGSKNIQY
TRBJ1-1	TRBV10-3	AIGSRGSPNTEAF
TRBJ2-4	TRBV2	ATHSKNIQY
TRBJ1-1	TRBV3-1	ASRADGGKNTEAF
TRBJ2-1	TRBV5-4	ASSTALGGTSYNEQF
TRBJ2-7	TRBV5-1	ASSTPGGYEQY
TRBJ2-1	TRBV19	ASSIGLGSSYNEQF
TRBJ1-4	TRBV28	ASSQVNEKLF
TRBJ2-7	TRBV7-2	ASSLVKDSSYEQY
TRBJ1-2	TRBV24-1	ATSEAGTPHGYT
TRBJ2-4	TRBV7-2	ASSLASSLDIQY
TRBJ2-7	TRBV7-6	ASSPEVISSYEQY
TRBJ1-2	TRBV7-8	ASSQDRASHKFYGYT
TRBJ2-5	TRBV6-2/TRBV6-3	ASRYLGGTGWETQY
TRBJ2-1	TRBV6-8	ASSYSTGPYNEQF
TRBJ2-7	TRBV28	ASSLFSGRPPDEQY
TRBJ2-7	TRBV10-3	AISELPLGEQY
TRBJ2-1	TRBV7-3	ASSFGGGRPSVSEQF
TRBJ2-5	TRBV6-2/TRBV6-3	ASSYSPSGGRETQY
TRBJ2-2	TRBV9	ASTADTNTGELF
TRBJ2-5	TRBV18	ASSPQYEETQY
TRBJ1-3	TRBV7-9	ASSPYGSSGNTIY
TRBJ2-5	TRBV7-2	ASSTRTLTQY
TRBJ1-2	TRBV10-3	AISRDRADYGYT
TRBJ1-1	TRBV5-4	ASSTGTGLTEAF
TRBJ2-1	TRBV6-1	ASSYGPLVNNEQF
TRBJ1-5	TRBV27	ASSLRGPSNQPQH
TRBJ1-1	TRBV6-1	ASSGHPMLNTEAF
TRBJ1-2	TRBV7-9	ASSLDSRGYT
TRBJ2-3	TRBV7-2	ASSLRSGISTDTQY
TRBJ2-6	TRBV27	ASSLRNWRVSGANVLT
TRBJ2-5	TRBV6-1	ASSVGQLGGETQY
TRBJ2-5	TRBV27	ASTRGGAQETQY
TRBJ1-5	TRBV28	ASSSITRTNQPQH
TRBJ1-5	TRBV10-3	AISESGHTNQPQH
TRBJ2-1	TRBV28	ASSKTYRDRNEQF
TRBJ2-2	TRBV6-2/TRBV6-3	AVRRRNTGELF
TRBJ1-4	TRBV28	ASSGPLGRKPF
TRBJ2-1	TRBV7-2	ASRFPGLAGTNEQF
TRBJ1-6	TRBV5-6	ASSLRAGQVDNSPLH
TRBJ2-6	TRBV9	ASEANPSGANVLT
TRBJ1-2	TRBV4-1	ASSQDNQFNGYT
TRBJ2-3	TRBV6-2/TRBV6-3	ASSRSGRARVWTDTQY
TRBJ2-3	TRBV19	ASSRLEGTDTQY
TRBJ2-7	TRBV18	ASSPGQTRWNEQY
TRBJ2-3	TRBV5-1	ASSFDGSTDTQY
TRBJ1-5	TRBV6-4	ASSRDLNQPQH
TRBJ1-5	TRBV7-9	ASSDGTGYQPQH
TRBJ2-1	TRBV6-5	ASSYARGEYEQF
TRBJ2-4	TRBV6-2/TRBV6-3	ASSYGGLAGVKNIQY
TRBJ2-7	TRBV27	ASSLVGATRRQY
TRBJ1-2	TRBV12-3/TRBV12-4	ASSFGSPLGGYT
TRBJ2-7	TRBV20-1	SARAGYEQY
TRBJ2-1	TRBV2	ASSARDNEQF
TRBJ2-1	TRBV12-3/TRBV12-4	ASSLGVRNEQF
TRBJ2-6	TRBV29-1	SVPTGGNSGANVLT
TRBJ2-7	TRBV6-2/TRBV6-3	ASSYGAGGRNEQY
TRBJ1-5	TRBV12-3/TRBV12-4	ASSGTGVYQPQH